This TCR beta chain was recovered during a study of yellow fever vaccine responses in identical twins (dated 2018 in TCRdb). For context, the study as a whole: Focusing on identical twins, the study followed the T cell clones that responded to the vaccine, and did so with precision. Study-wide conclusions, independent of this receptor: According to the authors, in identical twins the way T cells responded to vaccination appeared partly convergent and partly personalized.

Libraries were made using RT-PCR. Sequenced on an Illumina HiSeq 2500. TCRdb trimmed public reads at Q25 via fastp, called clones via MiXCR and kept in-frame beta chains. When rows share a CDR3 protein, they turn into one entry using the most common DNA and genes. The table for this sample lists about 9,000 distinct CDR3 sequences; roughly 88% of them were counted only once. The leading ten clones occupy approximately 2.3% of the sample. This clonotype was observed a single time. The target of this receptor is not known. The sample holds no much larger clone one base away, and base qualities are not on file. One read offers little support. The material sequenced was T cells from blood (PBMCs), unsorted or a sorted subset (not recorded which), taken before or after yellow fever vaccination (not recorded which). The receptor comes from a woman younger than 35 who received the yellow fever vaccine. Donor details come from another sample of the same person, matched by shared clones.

This receptor has the CDR3 CSVVRDVSGKLFF. The nucleotide sequence is TGCAGCGTTGTTCGGGACGTTAGCGGAAAACTGTTTTTT. The chain was built from TRBV29-1 and TRBJ1-4; TRBD1 might be the D gene, on 5 matching bases. Reading the germline V gene gives CDR1 SQVTM and CDR2 ANQGSEA. From the cysteine through the phenylalanine, the CDR3 covers 13 amino acids. Only CDR3 DNA remains: 39 bases, in frame from the first base. V is shortened by 4 bases, J by 10 bases, and the region joining them spans 16 bases.